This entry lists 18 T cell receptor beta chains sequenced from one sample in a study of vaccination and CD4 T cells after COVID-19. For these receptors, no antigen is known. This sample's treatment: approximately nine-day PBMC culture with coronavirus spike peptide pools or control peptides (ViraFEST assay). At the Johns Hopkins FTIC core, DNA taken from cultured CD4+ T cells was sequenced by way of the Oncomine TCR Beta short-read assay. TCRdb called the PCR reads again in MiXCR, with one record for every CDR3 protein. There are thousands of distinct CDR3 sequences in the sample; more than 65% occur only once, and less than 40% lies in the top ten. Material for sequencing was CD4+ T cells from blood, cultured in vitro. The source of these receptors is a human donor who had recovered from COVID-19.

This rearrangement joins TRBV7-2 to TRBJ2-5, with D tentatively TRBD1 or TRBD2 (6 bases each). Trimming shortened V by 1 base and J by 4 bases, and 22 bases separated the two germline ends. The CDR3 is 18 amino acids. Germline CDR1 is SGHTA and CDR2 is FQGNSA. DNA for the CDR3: TGTGCCAGCAGCTTAGAAGGTGGCATAGGGGGGTCGGGAGAGACCCAGTACTTC. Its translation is CASSLEGGIGGSGETQYF.

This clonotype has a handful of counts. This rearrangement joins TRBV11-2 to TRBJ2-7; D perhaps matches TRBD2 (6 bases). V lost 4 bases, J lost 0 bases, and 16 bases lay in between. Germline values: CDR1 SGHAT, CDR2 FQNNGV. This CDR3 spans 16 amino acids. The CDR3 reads CASSSAPGTGSYEQYF. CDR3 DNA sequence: TGTGCCAGCAGCTCAGCCCCAGGGACTGGCTCCTACGAGCAGTACTTC.

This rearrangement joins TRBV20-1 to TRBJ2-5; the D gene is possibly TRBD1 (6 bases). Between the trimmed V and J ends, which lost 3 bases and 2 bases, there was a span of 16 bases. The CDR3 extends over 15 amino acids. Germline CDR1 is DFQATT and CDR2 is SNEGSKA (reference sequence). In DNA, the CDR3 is TGCAGTGCTAGTGCACCGGGACAAAGGCAAGAGACCCAGTACTTC. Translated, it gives CSASAPGQRQETQYF.

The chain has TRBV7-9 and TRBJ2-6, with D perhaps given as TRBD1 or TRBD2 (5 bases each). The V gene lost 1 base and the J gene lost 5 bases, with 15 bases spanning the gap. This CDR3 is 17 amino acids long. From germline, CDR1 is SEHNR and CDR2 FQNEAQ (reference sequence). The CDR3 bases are TGTGCCAGCAGCTTAGACAGGCTCGGAGGACGGGCCAACGTCCTGACTTTC. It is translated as CASSLDRLGGRANVLTF.

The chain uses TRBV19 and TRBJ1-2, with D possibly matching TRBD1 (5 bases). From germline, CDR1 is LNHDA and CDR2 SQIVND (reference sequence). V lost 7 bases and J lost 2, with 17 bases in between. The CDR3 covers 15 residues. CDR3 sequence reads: CASTPGTVRNYGYTF. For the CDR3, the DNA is TGTGCCAGTACTCCTGGGACGGTTAGGAACTATGGCTACACCTTC. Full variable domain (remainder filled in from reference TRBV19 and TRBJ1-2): DGGITQSPKYLFRKEGQNVTLSCEQNLNHDAMYWYRQDPGQGLRLIYYSQIVNDFQKGDIAEGYSVSREKKESFPLTVTSAQKNPTAFYLCASTPGTVRNYGYTFGSGTRLTVV.

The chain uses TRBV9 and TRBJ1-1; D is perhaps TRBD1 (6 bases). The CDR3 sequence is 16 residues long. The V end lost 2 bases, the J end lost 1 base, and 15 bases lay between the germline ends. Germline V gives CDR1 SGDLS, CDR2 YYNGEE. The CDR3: CASSVGQGNSNTEAFF. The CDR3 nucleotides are TGTGCCAGCAGCGTGGGTCAGGGGAACTCGAACACTGAAGCTTTCTTT. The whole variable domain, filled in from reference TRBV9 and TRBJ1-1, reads DSGVTQTPKHLITATGQRVTLRCSPRSGDLSVYWYQQSLDQGLQFLIQYYNGEERAKGNILERFSAQQFPDLHSELNLSSLELGDSALYFCASSVGQGNSNTEAFFGQGTRLTVV.

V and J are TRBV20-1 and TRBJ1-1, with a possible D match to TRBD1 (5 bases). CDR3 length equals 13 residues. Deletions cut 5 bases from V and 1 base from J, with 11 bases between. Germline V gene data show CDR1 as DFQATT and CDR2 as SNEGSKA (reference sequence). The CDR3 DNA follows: TGCAGTGCTTCGAATCAGGGGAACACTGAAGCTTTCTTT. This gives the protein CSASNQGNTEAFF.

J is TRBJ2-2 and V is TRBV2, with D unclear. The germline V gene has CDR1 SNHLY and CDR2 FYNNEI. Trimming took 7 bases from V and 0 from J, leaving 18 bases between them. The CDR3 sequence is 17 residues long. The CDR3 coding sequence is TGTGCCAGCATCCCGAGGCAGGCTACCTCGAACACCGGGGAGCTGTTTTTT. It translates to CASIPRQATSNTGELFF.

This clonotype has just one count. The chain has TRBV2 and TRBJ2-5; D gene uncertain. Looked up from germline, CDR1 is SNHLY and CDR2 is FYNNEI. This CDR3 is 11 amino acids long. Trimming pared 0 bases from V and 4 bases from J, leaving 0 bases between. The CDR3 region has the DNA TGTGCCAGCAGTGAAGCAGAGACCCAGTACTTC. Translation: CASSEAETQYF.

The CDR3 DNA reads TGTGCCAGCAGGCAGTATTATGGCTACACCTTC. Its protein product is CASRQYYGYTF. The chain joins TRBV2 to TRBJ1-2; D call uncertain. The length of the CDR3 is 11 residues. V was clipped by 6 bases and J by 5 bases, with 7 bases between them. Germline V gives CDR1 SNHLY, CDR2 FYNNEI. Together with reference TRBV2 and TRBJ1-2, the CDR3 gives the full variable domain: EPEVTQTPSHQVTQMGQEVILRCVPISNHLYFYWYRQILGQKVEFLVSFYNNEISEKSEIFDDQFSVERPDGSNFTLKIRSTKLEDSAMYFCASRQYYGYTFGSGTRLTVV.

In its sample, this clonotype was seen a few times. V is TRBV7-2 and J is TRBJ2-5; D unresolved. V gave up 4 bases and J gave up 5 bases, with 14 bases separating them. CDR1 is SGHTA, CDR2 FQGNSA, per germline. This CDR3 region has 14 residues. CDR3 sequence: CASSSGPLGETQYF. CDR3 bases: TGTGCCAGCAGCTCAGGACCACTCGGGGAGACCCAGTACTTC.

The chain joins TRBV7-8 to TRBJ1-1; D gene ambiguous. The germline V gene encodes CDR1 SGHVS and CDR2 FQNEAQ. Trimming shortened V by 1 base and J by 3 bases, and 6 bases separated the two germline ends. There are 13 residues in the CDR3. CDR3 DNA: TGTGCCAGCAGCTTAGAACTTGACACTGAAGCTTTCTTT. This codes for CASSLELDTEAFF.

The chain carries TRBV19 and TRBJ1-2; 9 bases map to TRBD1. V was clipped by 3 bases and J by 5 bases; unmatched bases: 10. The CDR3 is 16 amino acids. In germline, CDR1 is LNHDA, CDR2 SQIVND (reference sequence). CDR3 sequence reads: CASSILGYRGQYGYTF. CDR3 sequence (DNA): TGTGCCAGTAGTATCTTGGGATACAGGGGGCAGTATGGCTACACCTTC.

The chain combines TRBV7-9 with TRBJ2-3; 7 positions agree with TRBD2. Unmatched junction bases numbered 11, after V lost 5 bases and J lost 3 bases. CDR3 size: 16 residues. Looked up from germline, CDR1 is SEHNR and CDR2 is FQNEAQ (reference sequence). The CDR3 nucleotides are TGTGCCAGCAGCCTCACAACTAGCGTAAGGACAGATACGCAGTATTTT. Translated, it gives CASSLTTSVRTDTQYF.

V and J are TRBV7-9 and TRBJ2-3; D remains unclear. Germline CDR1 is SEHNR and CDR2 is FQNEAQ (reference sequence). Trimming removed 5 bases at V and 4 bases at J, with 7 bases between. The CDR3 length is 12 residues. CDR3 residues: CASSPAPDTQYF. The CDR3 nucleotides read TGTGCCAGCAGCCCGGCGCCAGATACGCAGTATTTT.

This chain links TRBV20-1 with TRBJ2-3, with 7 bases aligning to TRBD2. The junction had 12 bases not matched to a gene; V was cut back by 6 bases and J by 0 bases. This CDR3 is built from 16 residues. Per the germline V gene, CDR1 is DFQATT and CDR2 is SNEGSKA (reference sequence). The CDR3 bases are TGCAGTGCACGAAATCCTAGCGGCTCTAGCACAGATACGCAGTATTTT. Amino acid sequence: CSARNPSGSSTDTQYF.

CDR3 nucleotides: TGTGCCAGCAGTTGGCAGGGACAGGTTAGCAATCAGCCCCAGCATTTT. This sequence encodes CASSWQGQVSNQPQHF. The V gene is TRBV28, the J gene TRBJ1-5, with 8 positions matching TRBD1. The length of the CDR3 is 16 residues. Germline assignment: CDR1 MDHEN and CDR2 SYDVKM. J lost 0 bases, V lost 4 bases, and 5 bases had no gene match.

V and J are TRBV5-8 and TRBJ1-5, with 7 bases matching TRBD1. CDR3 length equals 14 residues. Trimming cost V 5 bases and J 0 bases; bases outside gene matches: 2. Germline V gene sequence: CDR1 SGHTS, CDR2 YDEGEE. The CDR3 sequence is CASRGTDSNQPQHF. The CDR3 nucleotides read TGTGCCAGCAGGGGGACAGATAGCAATCAGCCCCAGCATTTT. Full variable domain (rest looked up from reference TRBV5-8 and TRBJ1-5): EAGVTQSPTHLIKTRGQQATLRCSPISGHTSVYWYQQALGLGLQFLLWYDEGEERNRGNFPPRFSGRQFPNYSSELNVNALELEDSALYLCASRGTDSNQPQHFGDGTRLSIL.